This T cell receptor (beta chain) was identified in a study of technical replicates of blood from a few donors. Using immunoSEQ multiplex PCR, the repertoire was profiled, and TCRdb retains in-frame clones only, with some absent. In the table there are some 77,000 clones, 80% to 90% of which are singletons. The CDR3 covers 15 residues. Germline lookup yields CDR1 MNHEY and CDR2 SMNVEV (reference sequence). V trimming: 5 bases; J trimming: 6 bases; junction bases outside the gene matches: 7. This clone has more than one count but fewer than ten. The clonotype comes from a human donor in good health. Some clones in this sample may be carry-over from other donors' samples. The chain employs TRBV27 and TRBJ1-5; 10 positions match TRBD1. Sequencing input: PBMCs. CDR3 loop: CASSPRTGGGQPQHF. In DNA, the CDR3 is TGTGCCAGCAGTCCGAGGACAGGGGGAGGTCAGCCCCAGCATTTT.